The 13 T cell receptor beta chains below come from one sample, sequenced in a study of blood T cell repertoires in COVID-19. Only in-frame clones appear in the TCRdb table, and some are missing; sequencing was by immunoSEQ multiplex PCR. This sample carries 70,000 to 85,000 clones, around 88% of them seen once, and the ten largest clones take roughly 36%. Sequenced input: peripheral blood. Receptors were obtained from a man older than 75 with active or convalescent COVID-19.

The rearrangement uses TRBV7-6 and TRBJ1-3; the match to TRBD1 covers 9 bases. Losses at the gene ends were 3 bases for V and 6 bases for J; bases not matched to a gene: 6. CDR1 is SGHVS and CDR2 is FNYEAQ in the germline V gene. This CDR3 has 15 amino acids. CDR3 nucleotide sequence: TGTGCCAGCAGCTTGGGTGAACAGGGGGCAAACACCATATATTTT. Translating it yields CASSLGEQGANTIYF.

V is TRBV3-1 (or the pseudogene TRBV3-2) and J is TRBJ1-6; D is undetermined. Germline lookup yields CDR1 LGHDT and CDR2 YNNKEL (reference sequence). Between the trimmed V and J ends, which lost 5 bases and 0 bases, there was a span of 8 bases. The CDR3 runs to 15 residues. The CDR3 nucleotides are TGTGCCAGCAGCACCTGGAGCTCCTATAATTCACCCCTCCACTTT. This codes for CASSTWSSYNSPLHF.

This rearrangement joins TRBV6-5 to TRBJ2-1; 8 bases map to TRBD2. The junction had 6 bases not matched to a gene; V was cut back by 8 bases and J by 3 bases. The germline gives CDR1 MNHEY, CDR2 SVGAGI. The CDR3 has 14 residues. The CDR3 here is CASHLSGGYNEQFF. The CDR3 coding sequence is TGTGCCAGCCATCTGAGCGGGGGCTACAATGAGCAGTTCTTC.

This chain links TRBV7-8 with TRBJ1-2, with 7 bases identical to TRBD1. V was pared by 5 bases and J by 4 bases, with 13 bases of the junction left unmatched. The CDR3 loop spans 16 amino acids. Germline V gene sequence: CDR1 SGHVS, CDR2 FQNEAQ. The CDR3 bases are TGTGCCAGCAGCCCTAGGCGGACAGGCAAGGGCTATGGCTACACCTTC. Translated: CASSPRRTGKGYGYTF.

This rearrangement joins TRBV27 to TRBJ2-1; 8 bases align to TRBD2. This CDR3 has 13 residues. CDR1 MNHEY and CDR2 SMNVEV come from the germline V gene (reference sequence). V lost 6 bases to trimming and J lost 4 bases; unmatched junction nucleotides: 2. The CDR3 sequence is CASRSGRYNEQFF. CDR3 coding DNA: TGTGCCAGCAGGAGCGGGAGATACAATGAGCAGTTCTTC.

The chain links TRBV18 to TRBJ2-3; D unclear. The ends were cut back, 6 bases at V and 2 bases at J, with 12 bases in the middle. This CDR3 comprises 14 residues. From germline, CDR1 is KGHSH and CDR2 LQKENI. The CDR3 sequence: CASSPKEPTDTQYF. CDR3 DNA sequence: TGTGCCAGCTCTCCAAAGGAGCCCACAGATACGCAGTATTTT.

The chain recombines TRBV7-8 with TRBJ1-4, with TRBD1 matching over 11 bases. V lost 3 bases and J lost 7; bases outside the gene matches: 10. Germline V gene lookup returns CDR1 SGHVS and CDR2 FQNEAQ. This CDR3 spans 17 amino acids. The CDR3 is CASSFPKGQGASEKLFF. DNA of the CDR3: TGTGCCAGCAGCTTTCCCAAAGGACAGGGGGCGAGTGAAAAACTGTTTTTT.

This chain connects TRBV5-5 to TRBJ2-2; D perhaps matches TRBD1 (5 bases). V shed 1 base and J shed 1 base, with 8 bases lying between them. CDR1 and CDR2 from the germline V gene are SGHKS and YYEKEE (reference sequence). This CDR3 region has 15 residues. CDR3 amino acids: CASSLQGMNTGELFF. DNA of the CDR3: TGTGCCAGCAGCTTGCAGGGAATGAACACCGGGGAGCTGTTTTTT.

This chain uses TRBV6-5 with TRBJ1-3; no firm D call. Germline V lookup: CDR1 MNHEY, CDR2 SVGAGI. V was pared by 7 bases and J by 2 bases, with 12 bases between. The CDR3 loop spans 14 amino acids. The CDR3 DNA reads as TGTGCCAGCATGGCCCAGACTACTGGAAACACCATATATTTT. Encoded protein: CASMAQTTGNTIYF.

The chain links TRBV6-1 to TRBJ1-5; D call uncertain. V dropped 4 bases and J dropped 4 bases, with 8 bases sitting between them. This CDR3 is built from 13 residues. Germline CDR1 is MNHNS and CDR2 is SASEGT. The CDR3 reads CASSVRVNQPQHF. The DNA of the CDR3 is TGTGCCAGCAGTGTTCGAGTTAATCAGCCCCAGCATTTT.

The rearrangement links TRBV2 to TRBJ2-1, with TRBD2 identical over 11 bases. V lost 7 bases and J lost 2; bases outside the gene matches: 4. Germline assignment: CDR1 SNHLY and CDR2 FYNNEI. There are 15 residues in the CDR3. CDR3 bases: TGTGCCAGCAAACCGACTAGCGGGACCTACAATGAGCAGTTCTTC. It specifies CASKPTSGTYNEQFF.

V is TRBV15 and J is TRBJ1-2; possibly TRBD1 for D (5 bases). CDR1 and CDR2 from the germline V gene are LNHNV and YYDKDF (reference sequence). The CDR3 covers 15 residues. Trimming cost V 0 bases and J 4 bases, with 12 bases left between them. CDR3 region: CATSRDSGPFYGYTF. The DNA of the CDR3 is TGTGCCACCAGCAGAGATTCAGGGCCCTTCTATGGCTACACCTTC.

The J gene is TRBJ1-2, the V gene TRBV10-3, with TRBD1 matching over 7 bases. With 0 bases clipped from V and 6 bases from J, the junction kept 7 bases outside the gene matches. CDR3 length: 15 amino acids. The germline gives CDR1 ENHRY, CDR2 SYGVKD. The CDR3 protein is CAISESGQRGNGYTF. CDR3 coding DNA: TGTGCCATCAGTGAGTCGGGACAGCGAGGGAATGGCTACACCTTC.